Listed below are T cell receptor beta chains from one sample, sequenced in a study of blood T cell repertoires in COVID-19. Clones were sequenced by immunoSEQ multiplex PCR, and TCRdb holds only the in-frame ones, with some missing. The table has fewer than 200,000 clones, around four fifths seen once. Sequences were obtained from peripheral blood. The receptor set was obtained from a man aged 35 to 55 who had recovered from COVID-19. CDR3s include the opening cysteine and the closing phenylalanine or tryptophan. D genes are given only for firm matches. Part of the rows lack a size; the others show once, few, many or a class for expanded clones.

d_gene,v_gene,abundance,j_gene,CDR3nt,CDR3aa
TRBD1,TRBV9,NA,TRBJ1-2,TGTGCCAGCAGCGCCTCTTTCGACAGGGTGGAAGGCTACACCTTC,CASSASFDRVEGYTF
NA,TRBV3-1/TRBV3-2,once,TRBJ1-1,TGTGCCAGCAGCTCAATATCAGGGCTCACTGAAGCTTTCTTT,CASSSISGLTEAFF
NA,TRBV2,NA,TRBJ1-5,TGTGCCAGCAGTGATGGGGGGTTGCAGCCCCAGCATTTT,CASSDGGLQPQHF
TRBD1,TRBV9,NA,TRBJ2-7,TGTGCCAGCAGCGTAGAAGACAGGGGGTACGAGCAGTACTTC,CASSVEDRGYEQYF
TRBD2,TRBV9,NA,TRBJ2-1,TGTGCCAGCAGTCCGATGTACGTAACTAGCGGGAGTGACAATGAGCAGTTCTTC,CASSPMYVTSGSDNEQFF
TRBD2,TRBV9,NA,TRBJ2-3,TGTGCCAGCAGCGTAGTAGCGGGGGGCCTCACAGATACGCAGTATTTT,CASSVVAGGLTDTQYF
TRBD1,TRBV19,NA,TRBJ2-1,TGTGCCAGTAGTCATACAGGGGAAGCCTACAATGAGCAGTTCTTC,CASSHTGEAYNEQFF
TRBD2,TRBV27,once,TRBJ2-7,TGTGCCAGCAGTCTCCTAGCGGGGGGCTACGAGCAGTACTTC,CASSLLAGGYEQYF
TRBD1,TRBV25-1,NA,TRBJ2-7,TGTGCCAGCAGTCCGGACAGGGTTCCCTACGAGCAGTACTTC,CASSPDRVPYEQYF
NA,TRBV6-1,NA,TRBJ1-1,TGTGCCAGCAGTGAACGCGTGGACACTGAAGCTTTCTTT,CASSERVDTEAFF
NA,TRBV10-3,NA,TRBJ1-2,TGTGCCACGTCGTTGGCCGCTAACTATGGCTACACCTTC,CATSLAANYGYTF
NA,TRBV18,NA,TRBJ2-7,TGTGCCAGCTCACCATCTGGGTTGGACTACGGCGAGCAGTACTTC,CASSPSGLDYGEQYF
TRBD1,TRBV29-1,few,TRBJ1-1,TGCAGCGTTCCGACAGGGATAGGGACTGAAGCTTTCTTT,CSVPTGIGTEAFF
NA,TRBV20-1,NA,TRBJ2-7,TGCAGTGCTCCCAGGGGCTACGAGCAGTACTTC,CSAPRGYEQYF
NA,TRBV27,NA,TRBJ1-2,TGTGCCAGCAGTTTAGCCGGTAACTATGGCTACACCTTC,CASSLAGNYGYTF
NA,TRBV6-5,NA,TRBJ1-1,TGTGCCACCGGGGGGCTCATGAACACTGAAGCTTTCTTT,CATGGLMNTEAFF
TRBD1,TRBV7-2,NA,TRBJ2-7,TGTGCCAGCAGCTTAGGGACAGGGATACACGAGCAGTACTTC,CASSLGTGIHEQYF
TRBD2,TRBV19,NA,TRBJ2-4,TGTGCCAGTAGTATATTTTTCGTTACGAGCGGGGCGTACAAAAACATTCAGTACTTC,CASSIFFVTSGAYKNIQYF
TRBD1,TRBV11-3,NA,TRBJ1-1,TGTGCCAGCAGCTTAGATCCCCGGACAGGGGGCGAAGCTTTCTTT,CASSLDPRTGGEAFF
TRBD1,TRBV7-9,NA,TRBJ1-2,TGTGCCAGCAGGAAACAGGGGGCGGAGGGCTACACCTTC,CASRKQGAEGYTF
NA,TRBV11-2,NA,TRBJ2-2,TGTGCCAGCAGCTTACCAGGGCAGGACGGGGAGCTGTTTTTT,CASSLPGQDGELFF
NA,TRBV19,NA,TRBJ2-3,TGTGCCAGCTCGAGTGAACTTGGAGGGGTTATAGATACGCAGTATTTT,CASSSELGGVIDTQYF
TRBD1,TRBV27,NA,TRBJ1-1,TGTGCCAGCAGTTTATACGGGACAGAGAACACTGAAGCTTTCTTT,CASSLYGTENTEAFF
NA,TRBV27,NA,TRBJ2-7,TGTGCCAGCAGTTTATCACAGGGCTACGAGCAGTACTTC,CASSLSQGYEQYF
TRBD2,TRBV6-1,once,TRBJ2-7,TGTGCCAGCAGTGATCTAGCGGGGAACTACGAGCAGTACTTC,CASSDLAGNYEQYF
NA,TRBV27,NA,TRBJ1-2,TGTGCCAGCAGTCGGTGGGACTATACGACTGGCTACACCTTC,CASSRWDYTTGYTF
NA,TRBV7-9,NA,TRBJ1-2,TGTGCCAGCAGCGAAGATGCGTGGAACGGAGTTTCCCACACCTTC,CASSEDAWNGVSHTF
TRBD1,TRBV11-2,NA,TRBJ2-7,TGTGCCAGCAGCCCGGTCCTCCGACAGGGGGAATACGAGCAGTACTTC,CASSPVLRQGEYEQYF
TRBD1,TRBV6-8,few,TRBJ2-2,TGTGCCAGCAGGGGACAGGGAAACACCGGGGAGCTGTTTTTT,CASRGQGNTGELFF
NA,TRBV11-3,NA,TRBJ2-5,TGTGCCAGCAGCTTAGATCAGGGGACCCAGTACTTC,CASSLDQGTQYF
NA,TRBV12-3/TRBV12-4,NA,TRBJ1-1,TGTGCCAGCAGTTTATCTACAGGGACTGAAGCTTTCTTT,CASSLSTGTEAFF
NA,TRBV28,once,TRBJ1-4,TGTGCCAGCGGAGTAAACGGCGAAAAACTGTTTTTT,CASGVNGEKLFF
NA,TRBV27,NA,TRBJ2-3,TGTGCCAGCAGTTCTTCTAGTGCAGATACGCAGTATTTT,CASSSSSADTQYF
NA,TRBV27,NA,TRBJ2-7,TGTGCCAGCAGTTCCGACTCCTTACGGGGCTACGAGCAGTACTTC,CASSSDSLRGYEQYF
NA,TRBV6-2/TRBV6-3,many,TRBJ1-2,TGTGCCAGCAGTTACTCATGGCAGGCCGCTCCCTATGGCTACACCTTC,CASSYSWQAAPYGYTF
NA,TRBV6-1,few,TRBJ1-2,TGTGCCAGCAGTGAAGGACAGGTCGCTAACTATGGCTACACCTTC,CASSEGQVANYGYTF
NA,TRBV18,NA,TRBJ1-1,TGTGCCAGCTCAGCGGGGCCCACTGAAGCTTTCTTT,CASSAGPTEAFF
TRBD2,TRBV4-3,NA,TRBJ2-7,TGCGCCAGCAGCCAAGAGGTCCTAGCGGGAGGTACCGAGCAGTACTTC,CASSQEVLAGGTEQYF
NA,TRBV18,once,TRBJ2-7,TGTGCCAGCTCACTTTCCGGGTATGATTACGAGCAGTACTTC,CASSLSGYDYEQYF
NA,TRBV3-1/TRBV3-2,NA,TRBJ2-2,TGTGCCAGCAGCCAAGGGGCCAGTCCCGGGGAGCTGTTTTTT,CASSQGASPGELFF
NA,TRBV28,few,TRBJ2-3,TGTGCCAGCAGCTCCCTCGCCAGCGGCGATACGCAGTATTTT,CASSSLASGDTQYF
TRBD1,TRBV5-5,NA,TRBJ1-6,TGTGCCAGCAGCTTGCTCGGGACAGGCTATAATTCACCCCTCCACTTT,CASSLLGTGYNSPLHF
TRBD2,TRBV6-5,NA,TRBJ2-2,TGTGCCAGCGAGACTAGCGTAAACACCGGGGAGCTGTTTTTT,CASETSVNTGELFF
NA,TRBV14,NA,TRBJ1-6,TGTGCCAGCAGCAACGCAGCGATAGGTTCACCCCTCCACTTT,CASSNAAIGSPLHF
TRBD1,TRBV4-2,NA,TRBJ2-5,TGTGCCAGCAGCCAAGACTCCAGGGGGCAGGAGACCCAGTACTTC,CASSQDSRGQETQYF
NA,TRBV6-5,NA,TRBJ2-7,TGTGCCAGCAGTTCCCCCTCGAGAAACGAGCAGTACTTC,CASSSPSRNEQYF
NA,TRBV21-1,NA,TRBJ2-4,TGTGCCAGCGGGACACACATAGCCAAAAACATTCAGTACTTC,CASGTHIAKNIQYF
NA,TRBV15,NA,TRBJ1-3,TGTGCCACCAGGGAAGGGACTGTGACGGGAGGAAACACCATATATTTT,CATREGTVTGGNTIYF
NA,TRBV19,NA,TRBJ1-6,TGTGCCAGTAGTATGTCGGCGGTACTAAAATCACCCCTCCACTTT,CASSMSAVLKSPLHF
NA,TRBV7-6,NA,TRBJ2-1,TGTGCCAGCAGCTCAACGACATACAATGAGCAGTTCTTC,CASSSTTYNEQFF
TRBD2,TRBV28,NA,TRBJ2-1,TGTGCCAGCAGTTTCCTAGCGGGAGACAATGAGCAGTTCTTC,CASSFLAGDNEQFF
NA,TRBV7-2,NA,TRBJ1-1,TGTGCCAGCAGCTTGTACTCGATAACCATGAACACTGAAGCTTTCTTT,CASSLYSITMNTEAFF
TRBD2,TRBV4-1,NA,TRBJ2-3,TGCGCCAGCAGCCAGCTAGGACTAGCGGGGGGGGTTAGGGGCACAGATACGCAGTATTTT,CASSQLGLAGGVRGTDTQYF
TRBD1,TRBV7-8,NA,TRBJ2-5,TGTGCCAGCAGGGCGACAGGGGCAGAGGAGACCCAGTACTTC,CASRATGAEETQYF
NA,TRBV6-5,NA,TRBJ2-1,TGTGCCAGCAGTTACGGGGGGACGGGAATGGGGCAGTTCTTC,CASSYGGTGMGQFF